Listed below are T cell receptor beta chains from one sample, sequenced in a study of blood T cell repertoires in COVID-19. The method was immunoSEQ multiplex PCR; TCRdb's version includes in-frame clones alone and lacks a portion of them. This table holds around 60,000 clones, around 90% found once. Sample: peripheral blood. These receptors were obtained from a man aged 50 to 60 with active COVID-19. The CDR3 runs from the conserved cysteine through the conserved F or W. A D gene is named only where the DNA matches it firmly. Not all rows give a size; the values are once, few, many and, for expanded clones, a class.

size	D	J	V	DNA	CDR3
-	-	TRBJ2-1	TRBV5-1	TGCGCCAGCAGCGGCCGCGGGGCCCTGTACAATGAGCAGTTCTTC	CASSGRGALYNEQFF
-	TRBD2	TRBJ2-5	TRBV4-1	TGCGCCAGCAGCAGACTAGCGGGGGAGCTGCAAGAGACCCAGTACTTC	CASSRLAGELQETQYF
-	-	TRBJ2-2	TRBV9	TGTGCCAGCAGCGCCCCTAACACCGGGGAGCTGTTTTTT	CASSAPNTGELFF
-	-	TRBJ1-2	TRBV4-1	TGCGCCAGCAGCCCCGGGAATTCTGGCTACACCTTC	CASSPGNSGYTF
-	-	TRBJ2-5	TRBV20-1	TGCAGTGCCAGTACAGGGCTAGAGACCCAGTACTTC	CSASTGLETQYF
-	-	TRBJ2-7	TRBV2	TGTGCCAGCAGTGTAAATCCCTCCTACGAGCAGTACTTC	CASSVNPSYEQYF
few	TRBD1	TRBJ1-5	TRBV9	TGTGCCAGCAGCGAAGGGACAGTTAGCAATCAGCCCCAGCATTTT	CASSEGTVSNQPQHF
-	-	TRBJ1-5	TRBV2	TGTGCCAGCGCGGGAAGGACCAATCAGCCCCAGCATTTT	CASAGRTNQPQHF
-	TRBD2	TRBJ2-1	TRBV5-1	TGCGCCAGCAGCTTGATGATCGGCGGGGGGAGATACAATGAGCAGTTCTTC	CASSLMIGGGRYNEQFF
-	TRBD1	TRBJ1-1	TRBV19	TGTGCCAGTAGGAGACAGGGCCAGAACACTGAAGCTTTCTTT	CASRRQGQNTEAFF
-	TRBD1	TRBJ2-7	TRBV6-5	TGTGCCAGCAGTTACAGGGGACAGCCAGACTACGAGCAGTACTTC	CASSYRGQPDYEQYF
-	-	TRBJ1-2	TRBV6-4	TGTGCCAGCGGTCGGGCGGGGCCTAACTATGGCTACACCTTC	CASGRAGPNYGYTF
-	-	TRBJ2-1	TRBV9	TGTGCCAGCAGCGCCCCCCCTAGTGGCTCCTACAATGAGCAGTTCTTC	CASSAPPSGSYNEQFF
-	-	TRBJ1-5	TRBV5-8	TGTGCCAGCAGCTTGGTATTGCAGGGTAGCAATCAGCCCCAGCATTTT	CASSLVLQGSNQPQHF
once	-	TRBJ1-3	TRBV7-9	TGTGCCAGCAGCTTAGAATCTCCTGGAAACACCATATATTTT	CASSLESPGNTIYF
-	-	TRBJ2-7	TRBV7-8	TGTGCCAGCAGGCTACAGACAGGTACCTCTCGCGAGCAGTACTTC	CASRLQTGTSREQYF
-	-	TRBJ2-2	TRBV13	TGTGCCAGCAGCATCAACAGCTTACAGGATGTAAAGACAAAAGCGAACACCGGGGAGCTGTTTTTT	CASSINSLQDVKTKANTGELFF
-	TRBD2	TRBJ2-3	TRBV5-1	TGCGCCAGCAGCTTGAGCGGGGGACCTCCTAGCACAGATACGCAGTATTTT	CASSLSGGPPSTDTQYF
-	-	TRBJ1-2	TRBV9	TGTGCCAGCAGCACCTCCCCGGCAGGCTACTATGGCTACACCTTC	CASSTSPAGYYGYTF
once	TRBD1	TRBJ1-2	TRBV6-1	TGTGCCAGCAGTGACCTGACAGGGGGCAATGGCTACACCTTC	CASSDLTGGNGYTF
-	-	TRBJ2-3	TRBV7-7	TGTGCCAGCAGCCTTCAGTACGGGGGATCAGATACGCAGTATTTT	CASSLQYGGSDTQYF
-	-	TRBJ1-3	TRBV6-5	TGTGCCGCGGGGGCCCTCGTCTCTGGAAACACCATATATTTT	CAAGALVSGNTIYF
-	-	TRBJ1-6	TRBV19	TGTGCCAGTAGTATCTTCAGGGAAGAAAACTCCTATAATTCACCCCTCCACTTT	CASSIFREENSYNSPLHF
-	TRBD1	TRBJ1-5	TRBV19	TGTGCCAGTTCTAAGCCCCCGAGACAGGGGGATCAGCCCCAGCATTTT	CASSKPPRQGDQPQHF
few	-	TRBJ1-6	TRBV4-2	TGTGCCAGCAGCCAAGAACGTAGTGTCCATTCACCCCTCCACTTT	CASSQERSVHSPLHF
-	-	TRBJ2-5	TRBV5-4	TGTGCCAGCAGCCCGCCAGGTCTGGGGGCCTCGAAGACCCAGTACTTC	CASSPPGLGASKTQYF
-	-	TRBJ1-2	TRBV21-1	TGTGCCAGCAGCCACCAGACAGGGGAGAACGGCTACACCTTC	CASSHQTGENGYTF
-	-	TRBJ2-1	TRBV25-1	TGTGCCAGCGGAGAGGGGGGGAGTAAGCAGTTCTTC	CASGEGGSKQFF
-	-	TRBJ1-5	TRBV19	TGTGCCAGTAGTATATCCCACAGCTCCAATCAGCCCCAGCATTTT	CASSISHSSNQPQHF
-	TRBD2	TRBJ2-3	TRBV6-2/TRBV6-3	TGTGCCAGCAGTTACCCCAGTTGGTCTAGCGGGGGCACAGATACGCAGTATTTT	CASSYPSWSSGGTDTQYF
few	TRBD2	TRBJ2-2	TRBV9	TGTGCCAGCAGCGTAGCTGGGGGGGTGACCGGGGAGCTGTTTTTT	CASSVAGGVTGELFF
-	-	TRBJ2-3	TRBV3-1/TRBV3-2	TGTGCCAGCAGCCAAGGTGTGACAGCGGGTACGCAGTATTTT	CASSQGVTAGTQYF
-	-	TRBJ1-5	TRBV7-2	TGTGCCAGCAGCTCAGAAGGCAGGGGAGGGCAGCCCCAGCATTTT	CASSSEGRGGQPQHF
few	TRBD1	TRBJ2-7	TRBV2	TGTGCCAGCAGTCTAGGACAGGGGTGGCACGAGCAGTACTTC	CASSLGQGWHEQYF
-	-	TRBJ1-5	TRBV12-3/TRBV12-4	TGTGCCAGCAAATACTTTAATCAGCCCCAGCATTTT	CASKYFNQPQHF
-	-	TRBJ1-1	TRBV5-1	TGCGCCAGCAGAGAAAACGACATGAGTGAAGCTTTCTTT	CASRENDMSEAFF
-	TRBD1	TRBJ2-7	TRBV5-1	TGCGCCAGCAGCGACGGGACAGGGAAACCGAACGAGCAGTACTTC	CASSDGTGKPNEQYF
-	-	TRBJ2-7	TRBV11-3	TGTGCCAGCAGTGGACACTTAACCTACGAGCAGTACTTC	CASSGHLTYEQYF
-	TRBD1	TRBJ1-5	TRBV30	TGTGCCTGGAGTGAACAGGGGGATCAGCCCCAGCATTTT	CAWSEQGDQPQHF
-	-	TRBJ2-7	TRBV5-5	TGTGCCAGCAGCTTTAGCAGAACCTACGAGCAGTACTTC	CASSFSRTYEQYF
-	-	TRBJ2-3	TRBV6-1	TGTGCCAGCAGTGAAGGTAGTGGGGGGAAAACGCAGTATTTT	CASSEGSGGKTQYF
-	TRBD1	TRBJ1-2	TRBV9	TGTGCCAGCAGCGGCCTACACGGGACAGATGGCTACACCTTC	CASSGLHGTDGYTF
-	TRBD1	TRBJ1-6	TRBV5-6	TGTGCCAGCACCCGACAGGGGGATAGTTCACCCCTCCACTTT	CASTRQGDSSPLHF
-	TRBD1	TRBJ1-5	TRBV20-1	TGCAGTGCTAGTGGGACAGAACCTGATCAGCCCCAGCATTTT	CSASGTEPDQPQHF
few	-	TRBJ1-2	TRBV6-5	TGTGCCAGCAGTTACTCTGTACTCCCCACGTGGGGCTACACCTTC	CASSYSVLPTWGYTF
-	TRBD2	TRBJ2-5	TRBV6-6	TGTGCCAGCAGTTACGGGCGGGGGGACCAAGAGACCCAGTACTTC	CASSYGRGDQETQYF
-	-	TRBJ1-1	TRBV18	TGTGCCAGCTCCGGGGGGACTGAAGCTTTCTTT	CASSGGTEAFF
once	TRBD1	TRBJ2-7	TRBV5-1	TGCGCCAGCAGCTTTGGCAGGGGGCTTCTCGAGCAGTACTTC	CASSFGRGLLEQYF